The TCR beta chain described here comes from a study of technical replicates of blood from several donors (TCRdb year 2017). Concerning this clone itself: What antigen it recognizes has not been identified. It has no much larger one-base neighbor in the sample; base qualities were not kept.

CDR1 SGHTA and CDR2 FQGTGA are derived from the germline V gene. Trimmed from V: 3 bases; trimmed from J: 5 bases; junction bases lacking a gene match: 16. The CDR3 runs 18 amino acids, cysteine and phenylalanine included. The only DNA kept is the CDR3, 54 bases in frame from the first base. Receptor amplification or capture employed the immunoSEQ multiplex PCR assay. TCRdb took this table from immuneACCESS and kept in-frame rearrangements with V and J called. Such tables lack part of the clones; where checked against another copy, unresolved V genes explain under half of the gap, and the rest is unexplained. The sample table contains about 100,000 clones; only one count was recorded for around 96% of them. The top ten constitute 0.21% of the sample.

This receptor chain uses TRBV7-3 and TRBJ1-2; 9 bases in between match TRBD1. Sequencing input: T cells isolated from PBMCs. This TCR came from a human donor in good health. The bases read TGTGCCAGCAGCTTGGCCGGGACAGGGTCGGGCCGAATATATGGCTACACCTTC. Translated, this gives CASSLAGTGSGRIYGYTF.